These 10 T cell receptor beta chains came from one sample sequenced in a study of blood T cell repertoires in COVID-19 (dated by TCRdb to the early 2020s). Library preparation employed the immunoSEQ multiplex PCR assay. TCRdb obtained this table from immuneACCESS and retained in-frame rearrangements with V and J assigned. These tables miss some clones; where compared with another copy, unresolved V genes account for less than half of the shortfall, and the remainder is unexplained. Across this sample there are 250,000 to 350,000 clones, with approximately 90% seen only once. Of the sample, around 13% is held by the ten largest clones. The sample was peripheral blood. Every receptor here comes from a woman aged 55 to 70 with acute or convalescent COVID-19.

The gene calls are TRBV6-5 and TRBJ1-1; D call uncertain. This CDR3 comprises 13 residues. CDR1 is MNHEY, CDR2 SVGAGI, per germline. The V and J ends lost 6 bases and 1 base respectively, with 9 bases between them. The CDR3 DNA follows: TGTGCCAGCAGACAGTCCGGGAACACTGAAGCTTTCTTT. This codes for CASRQSGNTEAFF.

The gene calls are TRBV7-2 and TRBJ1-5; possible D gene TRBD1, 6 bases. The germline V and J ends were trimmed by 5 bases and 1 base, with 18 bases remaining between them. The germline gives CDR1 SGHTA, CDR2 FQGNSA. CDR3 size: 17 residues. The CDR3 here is CASSQGYRANSNQPQHF. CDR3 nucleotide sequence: TGTGCCAGCAGCCAGGGGTACAGGGCTAACAGCAATCAGCCCCAGCATTTT.

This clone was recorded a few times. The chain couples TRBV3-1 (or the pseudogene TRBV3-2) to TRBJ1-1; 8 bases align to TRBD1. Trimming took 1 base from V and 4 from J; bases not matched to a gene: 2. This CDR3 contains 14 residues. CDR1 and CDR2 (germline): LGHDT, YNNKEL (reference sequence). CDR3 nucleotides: TGTGCCAGCAGCCAAGGACAGGGGAGCACTGAAGCTTTCTTT. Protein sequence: CASSQGQGSTEAFF.

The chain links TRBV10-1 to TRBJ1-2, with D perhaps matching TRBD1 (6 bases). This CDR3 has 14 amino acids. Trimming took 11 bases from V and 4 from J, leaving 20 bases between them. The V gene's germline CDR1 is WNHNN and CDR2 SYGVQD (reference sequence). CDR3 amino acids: CACWGAGAGYGYTF. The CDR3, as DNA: TGCGCCTGCTGGGGGGCGGGGGCGGGCTATGGCTACACCTTC.

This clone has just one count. The CDR3 DNA reads as TGCGCCAGCAGTGAACAGGGGGCTAGCAATCAGCCCCAGCATTTT. Protein: CASSEQGASNQPQHF. This chain links TRBV10-2 with TRBJ1-5; 9 bases line up with TRBD1. From germline, CDR1 is WSHSY and CDR2 SAAADI. Trimming removed 3 bases from V and 0 bases from J; junction bases left unmatched: 0. This CDR3 has 15 amino acids.

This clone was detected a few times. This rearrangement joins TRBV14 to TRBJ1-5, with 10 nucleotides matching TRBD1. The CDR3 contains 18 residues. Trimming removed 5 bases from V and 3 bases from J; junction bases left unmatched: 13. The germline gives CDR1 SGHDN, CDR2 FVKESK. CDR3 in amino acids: CASSLHVRDRGLNQPQHF. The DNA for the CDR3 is TGTGCCAGCAGCTTACACGTCCGGGACAGGGGACTCAATCAGCCCCAGCATTTT.

CDR3 protein: CASSQLLLVHGYTF. CDR3 in DNA: TGTGCCAGTAGTCAACTTCTACTGGTACATGGCTACACCTTC. The V call is TRBV19, the J call TRBJ1-2; D is uncertain. The germline V and J ends were trimmed by 5 bases and 6 bases, with 16 bases remaining between them. CDR3 length: 14 residues. CDR1 is LNHDA, CDR2 SQIVND, per germline (reference sequence).

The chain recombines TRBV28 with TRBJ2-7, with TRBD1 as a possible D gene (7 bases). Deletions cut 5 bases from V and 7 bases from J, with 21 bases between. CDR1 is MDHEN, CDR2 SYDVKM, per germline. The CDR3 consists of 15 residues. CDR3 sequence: CASSPVLEGASEQYF. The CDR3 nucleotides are TGTGCCAGCAGTCCCGTGTTGGAGGGGGCGAGTGAGCAGTACTTC.

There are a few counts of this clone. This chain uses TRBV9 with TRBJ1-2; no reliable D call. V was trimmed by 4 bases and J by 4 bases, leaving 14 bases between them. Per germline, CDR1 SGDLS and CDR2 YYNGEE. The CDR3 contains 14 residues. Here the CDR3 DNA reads TGTGCCAGCAGCCCCGAGGCGGGTGCCTATGGCTACACCTTC. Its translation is CASSPEAGAYGYTF.

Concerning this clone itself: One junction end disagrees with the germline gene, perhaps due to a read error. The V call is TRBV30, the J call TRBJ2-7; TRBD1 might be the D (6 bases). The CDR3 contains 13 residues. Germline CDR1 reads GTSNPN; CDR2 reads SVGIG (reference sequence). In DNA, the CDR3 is TGTGCCTGGAGTCCAACAGGGCTCCCTAAGAAGGACTTC. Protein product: CAWSPTGLPKKDF. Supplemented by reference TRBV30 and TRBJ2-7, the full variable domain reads SQTIHQWPATLVQPVGSPLSLECTVEGTSNPNLYWYRQAAGRGLQLLFYSVGIGQISSEVPQNLSASRPQDRQFILSSKKLLLSDSGFYLCAWSPTGLPKKDFGPGTRLTVT.